This entry lists 25 T cell receptor beta chains sequenced from one sample in a study of T cell responses to AZD1222 COVID-19 vaccine. Only in-frame clones appear in the TCRdb table, and some are missing; sequencing was by immunoSEQ multiplex PCR. This repertoire shows roughly 24,000 clones, approximately 85% found once; its top ten account for around 2.9%. Sequencing used peripheral blood, obtained 28 days after the second AZD1222 dose. The receptors were gathered from an adult who received the AZD1222 COVID-19 vaccine.

The CDR3 loop is CASTLLRATGYTF. The CDR3 DNA follows: TGTGCCAGCACCTTACTACGCGCGACTGGCTACACCTTC. This rearrangement joins TRBV5-6 to TRBJ1-2; D unclear. The ends were cut back, 6 bases at V and 7 bases at J, with 16 bases in the middle. Germline V gene sequence: CDR1 SGHDT, CDR2 YYEEEE. The CDR3 spans 13 residues.

This clone showed up just a few times. This chain joins TRBV2 and TRBJ1-5, with a weak D call TRBD1 (5 bases). Germline-derived CDR1 and CDR2 are SNHLY and FYNNEI. Trimming left V 4 bases short and J 4 bases short, with 14 bases between. This CDR3 region has 15 residues. The CDR3 bases are TGTGCCAGCAGTGTGGGCAACTGGGGGAATCAGCCCCAGCATTTT. Encoded protein: CASSVGNWGNQPQHF.

The J gene is TRBJ2-2, the V gene TRBV5-1; 13 bases are shared with TRBD2. V shed 4 bases, J shed 7 bases, and the junction held 7 bases outside the gene matches. CDR1 is SGHRS, CDR2 YFSETQ, per germline. The CDR3 consists of 16 residues. The CDR3 is CASSPRLAGGGGELFF. CDR3 DNA: TGCGCCAGCAGCCCTCGACTAGCGGGGGGAGGCGGGGAGCTGTTTTTT.

The chain combines TRBV4-3 with TRBJ2-3; D may be TRBD1 or TRBD2 (5 bases each). The CDR3 covers 15 residues. The V end was cut by 4 bases, the J end by 2 bases, with 13 bases between. Germline-derived CDR1 and CDR2 are LGHNA and YSLEER. For the CDR3, the DNA is TGCGCCAGCAGCCGCACTGGGGGATACACAGATACGCAGTATTTT. As protein: CASSRTGGYTDTQYF.

The genes are TRBV3-1 (or the pseudogene TRBV3-2) and TRBJ1-1, with 9 bases fitting TRBD1. Trimming took 1 base from V and 5 from J; bases not matched to a gene: 8. The CDR3 is 16 residues long. The V gene's germline CDR1 is LGHDT and CDR2 YNNKEL (reference sequence). The CDR3 loop reads CASSQASTGGRTEAFF. Written as DNA, the CDR3 is TGTGCCAGCAGCCAAGCCTCTACAGGGGGCAGGACTGAAGCTTTCTTT.

As DNA, the CDR3 is TGCAGTGCTAGTCCGGACGCCTTGGAGTTCTTC. This translates into CSASPDALEFF. This chain joins TRBV20-1 and TRBJ2-1; D remains unclear. In germline, CDR1 is DFQATT, CDR2 SNEGSKA (reference sequence). V lost 3 bases and J lost 14, with 14 bases in between. This CDR3 has 11 amino acids.

The chain is built from TRBV10-3 and TRBJ2-3, with 9 bases identical to TRBD2. The length of the CDR3 is 13 residues. Losses at the gene ends were 6 bases for V and 3 bases for J; bases not matched to a gene: 1. Per germline, CDR1 ENHRY and CDR2 SYGVKD. This chain's CDR3 is CAIRRGGTDTQYF. For the CDR3, the DNA is TGTGCCATCAGGCGGGGGGGGACAGATACGCAGTATTTT.

This chain uses TRBV2 with TRBJ2-2, with a possible D match to TRBD1 (7 bases). This CDR3 contains 15 residues. Germline CDR1 and CDR2: SNHLY and FYNNEI. Trimming removed 2 bases from V and 7 bases from J, with 14 bases in between. CDR3 bases: TGTGCCAGCAGTGAAAAGACAGGGCGGGGCGGGGAGCTGTTTTTT. This codes for CASSEKTGRGGELFF.

This chain joins TRBV19 and TRBJ2-6; D gene unclear. CDR3 size: 20 residues. CDR1 and CDR2 from the germline V gene are LNHDA and SQIVND (reference sequence). The V and J ends lost 2 bases and 0 bases respectively, with 20 bases between them. The chain's CDR3 is CASSIPRTQQPVSGANVLTF. The DNA for the CDR3 is TGTGCCAGTAGTATACCGCGGACCCAACAACCAGTCTCTGGGGCCAACGTCCTGACTTTC.

V usage is TRBV5-1 and J usage is TRBJ2-2; D remains unclear. Germline V gene data show CDR1 as SGHRS and CDR2 as YFSETQ. V lost 5 bases and J lost 1, with 9 bases in between. The CDR3 is 14 amino acids. The CDR3 nucleotides read TGCGCCAGCAGTGACACACTGAACACCGGGGAGCTGTTTTTT. Protein sequence: CASSDTLNTGELFF.

The V gene is TRBV7-8, the J gene TRBJ1-5; 10 bases are a match to TRBD1. The germline V gene encodes CDR1 SGHVS and CDR2 FQNEAQ. The CDR3 is 16 amino acids. The trim removed 5 bases at V and 6 bases at J, leaving 10 bases unmatched. The CDR3 spells CASSTGGTGAGQPQHF. In DNA form, the CDR3 reads TGTGCCAGCAGCACAGGGGGGACAGGGGCCGGTCAGCCCCAGCATTTT.

V usage is TRBV7-9 and J usage is TRBJ1-1; D remains unclear. The CDR3 loop spans 17 amino acids. The germline V gene encodes CDR1 SEHNR and CDR2 FQNEAQ (reference sequence). V was clipped by 5 bases and J by 3 bases, with 22 bases between them. CDR3 nucleotides: TGTGCCAGCAGCCCCCTTGCGACAAGTATACATGACACTGAAGCTTTCTTT. Protein: CASSPLATSIHDTEAFF.

The genes are TRBV7-8 and TRBJ2-5; 7 bases line up with TRBD1. The CDR3 has 16 residues. Germline V CDR1 and CDR2: SGHVS, FQNEAQ. V lost 1 base to trimming and J lost 1 base; unmatched junction nucleotides: 6. CDR3 region: CASSLGMGQSQETQYF. In DNA, the CDR3 is TGTGCCAGCAGCTTAGGTATGGGACAGAGCCAAGAGACCCAGTACTTC.

In this sample, this clone turned up once. The J gene is TRBJ2-2, the V gene TRBV5-5; D ambiguous. The CDR3 spans 15 residues. Germline V gives CDR1 SGHKS, CDR2 YYEKEE (reference sequence). Trimming cost V 1 base and J 2 bases, with 9 bases left between them. The CDR3 bases are TGTGCCAGCAGCTTGTTCCAGACAAACACCGGGGAGCTGTTTTTT. It is translated as CASSLFQTNTGELFF.

This chain joins TRBV15 and TRBJ2-5; 8 nucleotides line up with TRBD1. There are 20 residues in the CDR3. V shed 1 base and J 5 bases; nucleotides not matched to a gene: 21. Germline V lookup: CDR1 LNHNV, CDR2 YYDKDF (reference sequence). CDR3 loop: CATSRGGVAWTGRSGETQYF. CDR3 nucleotides: TGTGCCACCAGCAGAGGAGGGGTAGCGTGGACAGGGAGATCTGGGGAGACCCAGTACTTC.

CDR3 nucleotides: TGTGCCAGCAGCTTAGCGCGGAGGGGAGGTTCTGAAGCTTTCTTT. Protein product: CASSLARRGGSEAFF. V usage is TRBV11-1 and J usage is TRBJ1-1; perhaps TRBD1 as D (5 bases). CDR3 size: 15 residues. Per germline, CDR1 SGHAT and CDR2 FQDESV (reference sequence). V was pared by 0 bases and J by 6 bases, with 14 bases between.

The chain is built from TRBV7-2 and TRBJ2-4; maybe TRBD1 (6 bases). Trimming removed 4 bases from V and 1 base from J, with 14 bases in between. This CDR3 spans 16 amino acids. The germline V gene has CDR1 SGHTA and CDR2 FQGNSA. The chain's CDR3 is CASSSTQGIAKNIQYF. In DNA form, the CDR3 reads TGTGCCAGCAGCTCAACTCAGGGGATCGCCAAAAACATTCAGTACTTC.

V is TRBV7-8 and J is TRBJ2-3; TRBD1 matches 7 bases. The CDR3 is 14 amino acids. Per germline, CDR1 SGHVS and CDR2 FQNEAQ. V trimming: 4 bases; J trimming: 4 bases; junction bases outside the gene matches: 5. As DNA, the CDR3 is TGTGCCAGCAGCTCAGGACAGGCCTCAGATACGCAGTATTTT. It encodes CASSSGQASDTQYF.

The chain is built from TRBV5-1 and TRBJ2-1; 9 positions agree with TRBD1. Germline-derived CDR1 and CDR2 are SGHRS and YFSETQ. The CDR3 length is 15 residues. V shed 4 bases, J shed 1 base, and the junction held 3 bases outside the gene matches. CDR3 sequence reads: CASSGGQGSYNEQFF. CDR3 bases: TGCGCCAGCAGCGGGGGACAGGGTTCCTACAATGAGCAGTTCTTC.

V is TRBV6-4 and J is TRBJ1-3; no clear D. Germline V lookup: CDR1 MRHNA, CDR2 SNTAGT. The V end was cut by 7 bases, the J end by 0 bases, with 13 bases between. The length of the CDR3 is 15 residues. The CDR3 sequence: CASTIVWYSGNTIYF. CDR3 DNA: TGTGCCAGCACGATCGTGTGGTACTCTGGAAACACCATATATTTT.

CDR3 bases: TGTGCCAGCAGCTTGGGGAGTCAGGTCCCCGAGCAGTACTTC. It is translated as CASSLGSQVPEQYF. The chain employs TRBV7-9 and TRBJ2-7, with a weak D call TRBD2 (5 bases). The V and J ends lost 3 bases and 6 bases respectively, with 15 bases between them. CDR3 length: 14 residues. Germline CDR1 is SEHNR and CDR2 is FQNEAQ (reference sequence).

The chain carries TRBV7-2 and TRBJ2-5; a weak D match, TRBD2 (5 bases). The CDR3 contains 15 residues. Germline V gene lookup returns CDR1 SGHTA and CDR2 FQGNSA. V was shortened by 0 bases and J by 1 base, with 9 bases between the two germline ends. The DNA of the CDR3 is TGTGCCAGCAGCTTAGCGTCTACTAGCCAAGAGACCCAGTACTTC. It yields the protein CASSLASTSQETQYF.

In DNA, the CDR3 is TGCAGCGTTGGCCCGGGGACTAGCGGGGGGGCCTACAATGAGCAGTTCTTC. It codes for CSVGPGTSGGAYNEQFF. The chain has TRBV29-1 and TRBJ2-1; 16 bases fit TRBD2. This CDR3 is 17 amino acids long. Germline lookup yields CDR1 SQVTM and CDR2 ANQGSEA. After removal of 4 bases from V and 2 bases from J, the junction contained 5 bases not matched to a gene.

The V gene is TRBV2, the J gene TRBJ1-3; D is undetermined. Trimming cost V 6 bases and J 0 bases, with 9 bases left between them. This CDR3 has 14 amino acids. Germline V lookup: CDR1 SNHLY, CDR2 FYNNEI. CDR3 sequence reads: CASRQLSSGNTIYF. Here the CDR3 DNA reads TGTGCCAGCAGACAGCTCAGCTCTGGAAACACCATATATTTT.

This chain joins TRBV24-1 and TRBJ2-1; D might be TRBD1 or TRBD2, each matching 6 bases. V was shortened by 3 bases and J by 2 bases, with 13 bases between the two germline ends. The CDR3 is 16 amino acids. Per germline, CDR1 KGHDR and CDR2 SFDVKD. CDR3 amino acids: CATSDVSGATYNEQFF. The CDR3 DNA is TGTGCCACCAGTGATGTTTCGGGGGCCACCTACAATGAGCAGTTCTTC.